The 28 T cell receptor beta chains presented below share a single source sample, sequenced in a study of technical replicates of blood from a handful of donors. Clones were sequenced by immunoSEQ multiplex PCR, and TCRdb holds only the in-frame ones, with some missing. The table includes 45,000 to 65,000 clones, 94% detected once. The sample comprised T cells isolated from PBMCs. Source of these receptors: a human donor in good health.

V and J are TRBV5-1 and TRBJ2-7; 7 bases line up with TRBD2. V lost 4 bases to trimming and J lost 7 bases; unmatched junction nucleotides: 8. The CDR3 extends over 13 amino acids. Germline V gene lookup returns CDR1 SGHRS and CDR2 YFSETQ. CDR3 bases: TGCGCCAGCAGCAACAATGGCGGGGGAGAGCAGTACTTC. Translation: CASSNNGGGEQYF.

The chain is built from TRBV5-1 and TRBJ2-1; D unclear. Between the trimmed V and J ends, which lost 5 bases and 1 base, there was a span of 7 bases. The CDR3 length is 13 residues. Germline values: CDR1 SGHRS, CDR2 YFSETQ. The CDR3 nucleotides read TGCGCCAGCAGGGTTAGTTCCTACAATGAGCAGTTCTTC. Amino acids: CASRVSSYNEQFF.

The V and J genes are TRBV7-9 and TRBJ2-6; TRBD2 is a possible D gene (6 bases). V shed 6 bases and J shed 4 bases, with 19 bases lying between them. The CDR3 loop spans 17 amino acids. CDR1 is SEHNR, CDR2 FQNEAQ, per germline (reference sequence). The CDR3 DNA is TGTGCCAGCAGATCTCCAGGGCGGGGTTCAGGGGCCAACGTCCTGACTTTC. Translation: CASRSPGRGSGANVLTF.

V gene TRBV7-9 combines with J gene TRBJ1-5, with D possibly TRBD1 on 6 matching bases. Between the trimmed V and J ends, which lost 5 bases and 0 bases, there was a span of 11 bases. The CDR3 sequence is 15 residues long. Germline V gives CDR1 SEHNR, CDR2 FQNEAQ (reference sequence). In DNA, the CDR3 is TGTGCCAGCAGCCCGACAGGATATAGCAATCAGCCCCAGCATTTT. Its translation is CASSPTGYSNQPQHF. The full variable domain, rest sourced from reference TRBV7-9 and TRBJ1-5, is DTGVSQNPRHKITKRGQNVTFRCDPISEHNRLYWYRQTLGQGPEFLTYFQNEAQLEKSRLLSDRFSAERPKGSFSTLEIQRTEQGDSAMYLCASSPTGYSNQPQHFGDGTRLSIL.

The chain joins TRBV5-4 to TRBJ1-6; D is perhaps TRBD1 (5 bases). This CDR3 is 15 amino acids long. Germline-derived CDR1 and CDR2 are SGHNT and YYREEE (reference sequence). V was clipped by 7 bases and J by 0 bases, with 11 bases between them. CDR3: CASGRGSSYNSPLHF. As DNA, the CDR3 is TGTGCCAGCGGACGGGGGAGCTCCTATAATTCACCCCTCCACTTT.

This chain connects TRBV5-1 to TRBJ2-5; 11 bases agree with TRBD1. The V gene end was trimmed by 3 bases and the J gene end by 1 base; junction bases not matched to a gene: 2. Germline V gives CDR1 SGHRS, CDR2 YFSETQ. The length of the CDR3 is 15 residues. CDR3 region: CASSYGTGGQETQYF. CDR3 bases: TGCGCCAGCAGCTACGGGACAGGGGGCCAAGAGACCCAGTACTTC.

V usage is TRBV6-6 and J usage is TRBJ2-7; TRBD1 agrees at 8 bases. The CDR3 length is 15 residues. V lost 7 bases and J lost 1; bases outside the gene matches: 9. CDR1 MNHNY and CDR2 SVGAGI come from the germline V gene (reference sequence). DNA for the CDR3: TGTGCCAGCAACGAAGCGGACAGGGCGTCCTACGAGCAGTACTTC. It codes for CASNEADRASYEQYF.

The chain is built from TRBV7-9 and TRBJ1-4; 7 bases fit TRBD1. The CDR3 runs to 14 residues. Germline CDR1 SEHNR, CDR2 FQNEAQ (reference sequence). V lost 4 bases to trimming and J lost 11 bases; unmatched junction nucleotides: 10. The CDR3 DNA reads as TGTGCCAGCAGCTCCCGGGACAGCCCGGTTAAACTGTTTTTT. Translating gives CASSSRDSPVKLFF.

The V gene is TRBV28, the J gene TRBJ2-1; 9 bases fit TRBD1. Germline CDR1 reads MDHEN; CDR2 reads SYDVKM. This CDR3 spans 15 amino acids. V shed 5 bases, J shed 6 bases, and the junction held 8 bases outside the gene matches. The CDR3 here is CASSLTGTGFNEQFF. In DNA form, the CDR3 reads TGTGCCAGCAGTCTGACCGGGACAGGGTTCAATGAGCAGTTCTTC.

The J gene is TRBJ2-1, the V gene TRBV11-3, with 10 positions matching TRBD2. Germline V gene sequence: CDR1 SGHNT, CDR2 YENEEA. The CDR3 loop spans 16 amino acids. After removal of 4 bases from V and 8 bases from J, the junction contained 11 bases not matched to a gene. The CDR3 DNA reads TGTGCCAGCAGCTCACCCAAGCGGGGGGGCTTACATGAGCAGTTCTTC. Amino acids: CASSSPKRGGLHEQFF. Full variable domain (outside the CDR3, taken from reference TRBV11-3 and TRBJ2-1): EAGVVQSPRYKIIEKKQPVAFWCNPISGHNTLYWYLQNLGQGPELLIRYENEEAVDDSQLPKDRFSAERLKGVDSTLKIQPAELGDSAVYLCASSSPKRGGLHEQFFGPGTRLTVL.

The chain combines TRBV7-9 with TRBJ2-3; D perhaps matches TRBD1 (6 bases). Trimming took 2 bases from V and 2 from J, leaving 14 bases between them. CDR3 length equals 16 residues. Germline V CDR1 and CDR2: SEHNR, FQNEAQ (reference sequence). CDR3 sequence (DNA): TGTGCCAGCAGCTTACTTCCGGGACATCACACAGATACGCAGTATTTT. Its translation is CASSLLPGHHTDTQYF.

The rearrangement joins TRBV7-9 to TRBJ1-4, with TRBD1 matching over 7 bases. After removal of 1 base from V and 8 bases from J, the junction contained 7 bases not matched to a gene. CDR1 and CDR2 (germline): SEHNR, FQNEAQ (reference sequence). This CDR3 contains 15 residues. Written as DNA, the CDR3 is TGTGCCAGCAGCTTAGGGGACAGCGGGGGGGAAAAACTGTTTTTT. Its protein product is CASSLGDSGGEKLFF.

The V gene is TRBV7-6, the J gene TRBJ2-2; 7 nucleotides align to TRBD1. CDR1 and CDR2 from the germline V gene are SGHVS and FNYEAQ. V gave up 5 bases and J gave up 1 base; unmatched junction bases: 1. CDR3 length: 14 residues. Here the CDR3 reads CASSRTGNTGELFF. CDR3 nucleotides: TGTGCCAGCAGCCGGACAGGGAACACCGGGGAGCTGTTTTTT.

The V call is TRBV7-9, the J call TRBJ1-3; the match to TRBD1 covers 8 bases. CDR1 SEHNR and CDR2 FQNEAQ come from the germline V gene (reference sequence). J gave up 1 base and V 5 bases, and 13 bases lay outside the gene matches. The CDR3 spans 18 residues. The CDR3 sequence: CASSQDRAGFASGNTIYF. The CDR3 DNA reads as TGTGCCAGCAGCCAGGACAGGGCAGGTTTTGCGTCTGGAAACACCATATATTTT.

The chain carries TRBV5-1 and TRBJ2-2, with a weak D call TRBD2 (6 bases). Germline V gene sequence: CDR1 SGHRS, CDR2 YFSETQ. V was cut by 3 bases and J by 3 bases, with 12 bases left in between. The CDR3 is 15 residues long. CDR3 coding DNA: TGCGCCAGCAGCTCAACAGGAGGGGACACCGGGGAGCTGTTTTTT. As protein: CASSSTGGDTGELFF.

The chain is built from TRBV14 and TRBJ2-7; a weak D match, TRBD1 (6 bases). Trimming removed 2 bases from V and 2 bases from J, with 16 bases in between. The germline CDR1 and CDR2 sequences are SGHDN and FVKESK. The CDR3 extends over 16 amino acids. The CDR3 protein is CASSQTTGTLAYEQYF. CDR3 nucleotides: TGTGCCAGCAGCCAAACAACCGGGACACTTGCCTACGAGCAGTACTTC.

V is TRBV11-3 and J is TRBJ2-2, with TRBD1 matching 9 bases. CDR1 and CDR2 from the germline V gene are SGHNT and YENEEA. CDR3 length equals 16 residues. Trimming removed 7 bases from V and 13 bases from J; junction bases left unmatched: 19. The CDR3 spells CASNLDPGQGVESLFF. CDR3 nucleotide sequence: TGTGCCAGCAATCTCGACCCGGGACAGGGAGTCGAGTCGCTGTTTTTT.

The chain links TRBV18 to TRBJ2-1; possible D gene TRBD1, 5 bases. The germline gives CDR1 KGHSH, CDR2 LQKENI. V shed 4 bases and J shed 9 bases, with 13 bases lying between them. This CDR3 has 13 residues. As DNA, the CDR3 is TGTGCCAGCTCACAAGCAGGGTGGGGTGAGCAGTTCTTC. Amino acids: CASSQAGWGEQFF. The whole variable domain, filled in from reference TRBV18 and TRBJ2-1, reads NAGVMQNPRHLVRRRGQEARLRCSPMKGHSHVYWYRQLPEEGLKFMVYLQKENIIDESGMPKERFSAEFPKEGPSILRIQQVVRGDSAAYFCASSQAGWGEQFFGPGTRLTVL.

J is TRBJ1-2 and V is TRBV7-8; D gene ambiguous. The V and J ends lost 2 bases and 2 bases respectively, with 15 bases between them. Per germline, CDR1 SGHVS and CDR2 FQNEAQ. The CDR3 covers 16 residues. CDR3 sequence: CASSLRALGGNYGYTF. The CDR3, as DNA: TGTGCCAGCAGCTTAAGGGCCCTGGGAGGAAACTATGGCTACACCTTC.

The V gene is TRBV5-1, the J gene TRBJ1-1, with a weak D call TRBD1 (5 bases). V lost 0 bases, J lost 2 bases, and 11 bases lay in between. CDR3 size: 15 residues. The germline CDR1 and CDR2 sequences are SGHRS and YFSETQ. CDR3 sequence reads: CASSLAVTVNTEAFF. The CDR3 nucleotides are TGCGCCAGCAGCTTGGCCGTGACAGTTAACACTGAAGCTTTCTTT.

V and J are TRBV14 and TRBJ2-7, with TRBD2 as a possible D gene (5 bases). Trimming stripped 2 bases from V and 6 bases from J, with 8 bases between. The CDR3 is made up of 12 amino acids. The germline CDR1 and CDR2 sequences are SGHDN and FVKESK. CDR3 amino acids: CASSQPRGEQYF. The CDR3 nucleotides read TGTGCCAGCAGCCAACCCCGGGGCGAGCAGTACTTC.

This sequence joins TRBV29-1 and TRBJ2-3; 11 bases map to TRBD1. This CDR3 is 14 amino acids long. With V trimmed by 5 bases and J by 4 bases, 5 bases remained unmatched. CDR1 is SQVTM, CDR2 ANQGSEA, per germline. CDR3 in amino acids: CSVPGTGGADTQYF. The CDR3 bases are TGCAGCGTTCCTGGGACAGGGGGAGCAGATACGCAGTATTTT.

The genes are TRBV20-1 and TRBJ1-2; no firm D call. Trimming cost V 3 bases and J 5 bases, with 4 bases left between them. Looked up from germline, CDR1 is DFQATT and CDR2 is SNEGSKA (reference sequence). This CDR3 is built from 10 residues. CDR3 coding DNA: TGCAGTGCTAGCCCTTATGGCTACACCTTC. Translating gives CSASPYGYTF.

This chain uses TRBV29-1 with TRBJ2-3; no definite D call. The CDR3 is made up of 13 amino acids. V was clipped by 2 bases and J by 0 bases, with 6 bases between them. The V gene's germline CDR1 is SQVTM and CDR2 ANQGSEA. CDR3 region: CSVELGSTDTQYF. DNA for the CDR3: TGCAGCGTTGAACTCGGGAGCACAGATACGCAGTATTTT.

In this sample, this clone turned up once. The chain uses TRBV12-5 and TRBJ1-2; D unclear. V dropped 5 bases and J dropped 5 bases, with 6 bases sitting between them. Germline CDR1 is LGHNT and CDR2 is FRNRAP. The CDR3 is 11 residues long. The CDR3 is CASGRAYGYTF. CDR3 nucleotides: TGTGCTAGTGGTCGAGCGTATGGCTACACCTTC. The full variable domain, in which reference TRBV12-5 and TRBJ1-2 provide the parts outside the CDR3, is DARVTQTPRHKVTEMGQEVTMRCQPILGHNTVFWYRQTMMQGLELLAYFRNRAPLDDSGMPKDRFSAEMPDATLATLKIQPSEPRDSAVYFCASGRAYGYTFGSGTRLTVV.

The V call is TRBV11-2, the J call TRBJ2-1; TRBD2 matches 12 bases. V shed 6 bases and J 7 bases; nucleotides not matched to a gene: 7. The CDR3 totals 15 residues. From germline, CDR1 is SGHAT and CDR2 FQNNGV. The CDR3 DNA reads TGTGCCAGCAGTCCCCTAGCGGGAGGGCCTAATGAGCAGTTCTTC. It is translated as CASSPLAGGPNEQFF.

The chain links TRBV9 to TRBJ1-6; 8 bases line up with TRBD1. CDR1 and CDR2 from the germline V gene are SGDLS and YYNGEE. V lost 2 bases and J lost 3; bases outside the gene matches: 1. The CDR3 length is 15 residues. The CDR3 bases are TGTGCCAGCAGCGTCGGACAGGGCTATAATTCACCCCTCCACTTT. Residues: CASSVGQGYNSPLHF.

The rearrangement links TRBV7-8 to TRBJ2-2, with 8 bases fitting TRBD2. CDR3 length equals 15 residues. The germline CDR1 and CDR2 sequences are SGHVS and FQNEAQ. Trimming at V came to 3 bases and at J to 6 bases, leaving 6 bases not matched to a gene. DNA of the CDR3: TGTGCCAGCAGCTTTCGGACTAGCCCGCCCGGGGAGCTGTTTTTT. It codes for CASSFRTSPPGELFF.